The 29 T cell receptor beta chains below all came from one sample that was sequenced in a study of control samples from healthy donors and cancer patients. Profiled with immunoSEQ multiplex PCR; TCRdb holds only in-frame clones, not every one. This table holds 75,000 to 100,000 clones, around 88% found once. Material: blood. The receptors originated from a man aged 25-40 years in good health.

The V call is TRBV19, the J call TRBJ2-1; 8 nucleotides align to TRBD2. With 9 bases clipped from V and 7 bases from J, the junction kept 8 bases outside the gene matches. The CDR3 is 13 amino acids. Germline V CDR1 and CDR2: LNHDA, SQIVND (reference sequence). The CDR3 nucleotides are TGTGCCAGCGAGCGGGAGTTCGGGAATGAGCAGTTCTTC. It translates to CASEREFGNEQFF.

V gene TRBV24-1 combines with J gene TRBJ2-7; 7 nucleotides align to TRBD2. Looked up from germline, CDR1 is KGHDR and CDR2 is SFDVKD. With 2 bases clipped from V and 1 base from J, the junction kept 7 bases outside the gene matches. The CDR3 has 16 residues. CDR3 DNA: TGTGCCACCAGTGATTCAGGCACGGGAGGTTCCTACGAGCAGTACTTC. Amino acid sequence: CATSDSGTGGSYEQYF.

The chain joins TRBV10-3 to TRBJ2-5; 10 bases are shared with TRBD2. V lost 6 bases to trimming and J lost 0 bases; unmatched junction nucleotides: 7. Germline-derived CDR1 and CDR2 are ENHRY and SYGVKD. The CDR3 spans 16 residues. CDR3 loop: CAISSGLAENQETQYF. The CDR3 DNA sequence: TGTGCCATCAGCTCCGGACTAGCGGAGAACCAAGAGACCCAGTACTTC.

Only one count was recorded for this clone. The chain has TRBV5-4 and TRBJ2-3; D perhaps matches TRBD2 (5 bases). Trimming pared 4 bases from V and 3 bases from J, leaving 15 bases between. The CDR3 totals 15 residues. CDR1 SGHNT and CDR2 YYREEE come from the germline V gene (reference sequence). The CDR3 here is CASSPPSGGTDTQYF. CDR3 nucleotides: TGTGCCAGCAGCCCCCCGAGCGGAGGAACAGATACGCAGTATTTT.

V usage is TRBV9 and J usage is TRBJ2-7, with D possibly being TRBD1 (6 bases). This CDR3 has 14 amino acids. Germline loops: CDR1 SGDLS, CDR2 YYNGEE. Trimming shortened V by 0 bases and J by 7 bases, and 14 bases separated the two germline ends. CDR3 DNA sequence: TGTGCCAGCAGCGTAGGGTTGGGGGCTGGAGAGCAGTACTTC. It is translated as CASSVGLGAGEQYF.

CDR3 bases: TGTGCCAGCAGTGAGGCGGGTGCCCACGAGCAGTACTTC. Translating it yields CASSEAGAHEQYF. The V gene is TRBV2, the J gene TRBJ2-7; the D gene is possibly TRBD2 (5 bases). The CDR3 has 13 residues. Germline V CDR1 and CDR2: SNHLY, FYNNEI. Trimming pared 3 bases from V and 5 bases from J, leaving 11 bases between.

The V gene is TRBV5-4, the J gene TRBJ2-7, with 8 bases matching TRBD1. V was pared by 2 bases and J by 3 bases, with 4 bases of the junction left unmatched. The CDR3 length is 14 residues. CDR1 is SGHNT and CDR2 is YYREEE in the germline V gene (reference sequence). CDR3 protein: CASSLIDRGYEQYF. The CDR3 DNA sequence: TGTGCCAGCAGCTTAATCGACAGGGGCTACGAGCAGTACTTC.

This chain joins TRBV5-5 and TRBJ2-3; either TRBD1 or TRBD2 may fit D (10 bases each). CDR3 length equals 17 residues. Trimming stripped 4 bases from V and 3 bases from J, with 21 bases between. Germline V gene sequence: CDR1 SGHKS, CDR2 YYEKEE (reference sequence). The CDR3 region is CASSERGGQGRTDTQYF. The CDR3 DNA reads TGTGCCAGCAGCGAGCGGGGGGGACAGGGGAGGACAGATACGCAGTATTTT.

The chain is built from TRBV6-6 and TRBJ2-7; perhaps D is TRBD1 or TRBD2 (5 bases each). The CDR3 loop spans 14 amino acids. CDR1 MNHNY and CDR2 SVGAGI come from the germline V gene (reference sequence). V lost 2 bases and J 2 bases, leaving 10 bases between the germline ends. The CDR3 DNA sequence: TGTGCCAGCAGTTACGGGACGAACACCTACGAGCAGTACTTC. Translation: CASSYGTNTYEQYF.

The rearrangement joins TRBV27 to TRBJ2-5, with D uncertain. Germline assignment: CDR1 MNHEY and CDR2 SMNVEV (reference sequence). The CDR3 spans 15 residues. Trimming pared 2 bases from V and 2 bases from J, leaving 12 bases between. The CDR3 sequence: CASSLSGAEQETQYF. The CDR3 DNA follows: TGTGCCAGCAGTTTAAGTGGTGCAGAGCAAGAGACCCAGTACTTC.

The count of this clone is one. This chain's CDR3 is CASSPSNRGGEQYF. In DNA, the CDR3 is TGTGCCAGCTCACCCTCGAACAGGGGCGGCGAGCAGTACTTC. The chain has TRBV18 and TRBJ2-7, with TRBD1 matching 7 bases. This CDR3 has 14 amino acids. Germline CDR1 is KGHSH and CDR2 is LQKENI. The trim removed 3 bases at V and 6 bases at J, leaving 8 bases unmatched.

The chain couples TRBV3-1 (or the pseudogene TRBV3-2) to TRBJ2-7; no clear D gene. CDR3 length: 13 amino acids. Germline values: CDR1 LGHDT, CDR2 YNNKEL (reference sequence). V was clipped by 4 bases and J by 9 bases, with 16 bases between them. CDR3 nucleotides: TGTGCCAGCAGCCCCGGACCCGGCTTTACGCAGTACTTC. It translates to CASSPGPGFTQYF.

The rearrangement uses TRBV7-8 and TRBJ2-1, with 8 bases matching TRBD2. Losses at the gene ends were 5 bases for V and 3 bases for J; bases not matched to a gene: 6. Germline V gives CDR1 SGHVS, CDR2 FQNEAQ. The CDR3 is 15 residues long. The CDR3 is CASSTRGTSYNEQFF. The CDR3 nucleotides are TGTGCCAGCAGCACCAGAGGGACTAGCTACAATGAGCAGTTCTTC.

Notes on this clone: Other DNA sequences in this sample translate to the same CDR3. The chain is built from TRBV6-1 and TRBJ2-3, with D possibly TRBD2 on 6 matching bases. Germline CDR1 is MNHNS and CDR2 is SASEGT. The CDR3 totals 14 residues. Between the trimmed V and J ends, which lost 0 bases and 3 bases, there was a span of 7 bases. CDR3 sequence (DNA): TGTGCCAGCAGTGAAGCGGGAGGAACAGATACGCAGTATTTT. Amino acid sequence: CASSEAGGTDTQYF.

The genes are TRBV5-1 and TRBJ2-7; TRBD2 aligns across 7 bases. The CDR3 is 14 residues long. V shed 0 bases, J shed 3 bases, and the junction held 3 bases outside the gene matches. Germline CDR1 SGHRS, CDR2 YFSETQ. The CDR3 DNA follows: TGCGCCAGCAGCTTGGCGGGGACTATCTACGAGCAGTACTTC. This codes for CASSLAGTIYEQYF.

The genes are TRBV7-2 and TRBJ2-3, with 9 bases that match TRBD2. The ends lost 6 bases at V and 6 bases at J; junction bases unmatched: 10. This CDR3 comprises 15 residues. Germline assignment: CDR1 SGHTA and CDR2 FQGNSA. The CDR3 bases are TGTGCCAGCAGTTCTAGCGGGACAAAACTCGATACGCAGTATTTT. It codes for CASSSSGTKLDTQYF.

This chain uses TRBV3-1 (or the pseudogene TRBV3-2) with TRBJ2-7, with D possibly being TRBD1 or TRBD2 (5 bases each). CDR1 and CDR2 from the germline V gene are LGHDT and YNNKEL (reference sequence). Between the trimmed V and J ends, which lost 1 base and 10 bases, there was a span of 17 bases. CDR3 length: 14 residues. CDR3 coding DNA: TGTGCCAGCAGCCAAGTTATGGGGGTGGTCAACCAGTACTTC. The encoded protein is CASSQVMGVVNQYF.

This sequence joins TRBV19 and TRBJ2-7; D may be TRBD2 (5 bases). The CDR3 extends over 14 amino acids. Germline V gives CDR1 LNHDA, CDR2 SQIVND (reference sequence). Trimming left V 3 bases short and J 3 bases short, with 12 bases between. The CDR3 reads CASSIGLDRYEQYF. In DNA form, the CDR3 reads TGTGCCAGTAGTATCGGACTGGATCGCTACGAGCAGTACTTC.

The chain couples TRBV5-1 to TRBJ2-3; D unresolved. The length of the CDR3 is 14 residues. V lost 0 bases and J 6 bases, leaving 11 bases between the germline ends. Germline loops: CDR1 SGHRS, CDR2 YFSETQ. In nucleotides, the CDR3 is TGCGCCAGCAGCTTGGCGCAGTTGCCCGATACGCAGTATTTT. Translating gives CASSLAQLPDTQYF.

The chain combines TRBV5-8 with TRBJ1-1; the match to TRBD1 covers 9 bases. This CDR3 is built from 14 residues. Germline V gene lookup returns CDR1 SGHTS and CDR2 YDEGEE. The V and J ends lost 3 bases and 6 bases, in that order; junction bases with no gene match: 6. CDR3 amino acids: CASSYRDRASEAFF. CDR3 nucleotide sequence: TGTGCCAGCAGCTACCGGGACAGGGCCTCTGAAGCTTTCTTT.

The chain joins TRBV18 to TRBJ2-7; 8 nucleotides align to TRBD1. From germline, CDR1 is KGHSH and CDR2 LQKENI. The ends lost 8 bases at V and 2 bases at J; junction bases unmatched: 8. The CDR3 spans 14 residues. This CDR3 reads CASEGQGGPYEQYF. CDR3 sequence (DNA): TGTGCCAGCGAAGGACAGGGTGGCCCCTACGAGCAGTACTTC.

This clone has just one count. V usage is TRBV6-2 or TRBV6-3 and J usage is TRBJ2-6; 10 bases align to TRBD2. Germline assignment: CDR1 MNHEY and CDR2 SVGEGT. The CDR3 runs to 18 residues. With 5 bases clipped from V and 4 bases from J, the junction kept 11 bases outside the gene matches. The DNA for the CDR3 is TGTGCCAGCAGTCCGATGAGCGGGAGGGTGGTAGGGGCCAACGTCCTGACTTTC. This codes for CASSPMSGRVVGANVLTF.

The rearrangement uses TRBV18 and TRBJ1-2; 7 nucleotides agree with TRBD1. From germline, CDR1 is KGHSH and CDR2 LQKENI. CDR3 length: 15 amino acids. V lost 3 bases to trimming and J lost 2 bases; unmatched junction nucleotides: 6. CDR3 amino acids: CASSPGTEKNYGYTF. As DNA, the CDR3 is TGTGCCAGCTCACCGGGGACAGAAAAGAACTATGGCTACACCTTC.

The count of this clone is one. This chain's CDR3 is CASSPNGRENTGELFF. CDR3 DNA: TGTGCCAGCAGCCCCAACGGGCGGGAGAACACCGGGGAGCTGTTTTTT. This chain joins TRBV5-4 and TRBJ2-2; D might be TRBD2 (6 bases). The CDR3 is 16 residues long. V lost 4 bases to trimming and J lost 1 base, with 14 bases between them. In germline, CDR1 is SGHNT, CDR2 YYREEE (reference sequence).

The gene calls are TRBV6-5 and TRBJ1-2, with D tentatively TRBD1 (5 bases). Germline V gene lookup returns CDR1 MNHEY and CDR2 SVGAGI. Trimming left V 5 bases short and J 3 bases short, with 13 bases between. The CDR3 runs 14 residues. CDR3 DNA sequence: TGTGCCAGCAGTAGAACAGGTTTACACTATGGCTACACCTTC. Protein product: CASSRTGLHYGYTF.

The chain recombines TRBV15 with TRBJ2-1; 8 nucleotides align to TRBD2. The length of the CDR3 is 16 residues. Germline V CDR1 and CDR2: LNHNV, YYDKDF (reference sequence). The V gene end was trimmed by 1 base and the J gene end by 6 bases; junction bases not matched to a gene: 8. CDR3 region: CATSRGGGRWGNEQFF. In DNA, the CDR3 is TGTGCCACCAGCAGAGGGGGCGGGAGGTGGGGCAATGAGCAGTTCTTC.

This clone was picked up a small number of times. The chain is built from TRBV28 and TRBJ2-7; TRBD2 matches at 8 bases. Germline V gene data show CDR1 as MDHEN and CDR2 as SYDVKM. This CDR3 comprises 14 residues. The ends lost 6 bases at V and 0 bases at J; junction bases unmatched: 4. CDR3 sequence: CASSKSGGSYEQYF. The CDR3 DNA reads TGTGCCAGCAGCAAAAGCGGGGGCTCCTACGAGCAGTACTTC.

CDR3 DNA: TGTGCCACCTCGGGGAACTATGGCTACACCTTC. Protein product: CATSGNYGYTF. The V and J genes are TRBV6-5 and TRBJ1-2; D is uncertain. CDR3 length equals 11 residues. Germline CDR1 MNHEY, CDR2 SVGAGI. With 10 bases removed from V and 2 bases from J, the gap between germline ends came to 8 bases.

V usage is TRBV29-1 and J usage is TRBJ1-2; possible D gene TRBD1, 6 bases. Germline CDR1 is SQVTM and CDR2 is ANQGSEA. Trimming took 0 bases from V and 4 from J, leaving 15 bases between them. The CDR3 sequence is 15 residues long. The CDR3 sequence: CSVEDRAGVLYGYTF. The CDR3 region has the DNA TGCAGCGTTGAAGATCGGGCAGGGGTCCTCTATGGCTACACCTTC.